This T cell receptor (beta chain) derives from a study of cytomegalovirus exposure and HLA in healthy donors. Study at large: An analysis done earlier identified about 120 million unique TCR beta sequences from about 179 million T cells.

With respect to this clone: Its matching antigen is unknown.

Germline V gene lookup returns CDR1 SGHRS and CDR2 YFSETQ. With V trimmed by 1 base and J by 2 bases, 3 bases remained unmatched. The CDR3 consists of 16 residues. Study findings and constraints: Most TCR beta V segments were productive about 87% or about 30% of the time in an earlier analysis. Serostatus for CMV was the only available immune exposure information.

This PCR relied on a set of 60 Vbeta primers and 13 Jbeta primers. Sequenced by immunoSEQ multiplex PCR; TCRdb stores in-frame clones only, minus some. The sample lists around 160,000 clones, 68% seen once, with approximately 1.5% in the top ten. This sequence originates from a man in his fifties in good health and CMV-seronegative. Source material: PBMCs. The chain is built from TRBV5-1 and TRBJ2-3, with TRBD2 identical over 11 bases. The DNA of the CDR3 is TGCGCCAGCAGCTTGCCTAGCGGGGGGTACACAGATACGCAGTATTTT. Protein: CASSLPSGGYTDTQYF.